This TCR beta chain was obtained from a study of T cell responses to AZD1222 COVID-19 vaccine. There are 18 residues in the CDR3. J lost 4 bases, V lost 0 bases, and 10 bases had no gene match. CDR1 is SGHRS and CDR2 is YFSETQ in the germline V gene. The method was immunoSEQ multiplex PCR; TCRdb's version includes in-frame clones alone and lacks a portion of them. In the table there are 180,000 or so clones, approximately 94% of which are singletons. This chain links TRBV5-1 with TRBJ2-1, with 10 bases fitting TRBD2. The source was peripheral blood, collected on day 0 of AZD1222 vaccination. This receptor was taken from an adult in good health. Here the CDR3 reads CASSLALDTSGIYNEQFF. The CDR3, as DNA: TGCGCCAGCAGCTTGGCCCTGGATACTAGCGGGATATACAATGAGCAGTTCTTC.